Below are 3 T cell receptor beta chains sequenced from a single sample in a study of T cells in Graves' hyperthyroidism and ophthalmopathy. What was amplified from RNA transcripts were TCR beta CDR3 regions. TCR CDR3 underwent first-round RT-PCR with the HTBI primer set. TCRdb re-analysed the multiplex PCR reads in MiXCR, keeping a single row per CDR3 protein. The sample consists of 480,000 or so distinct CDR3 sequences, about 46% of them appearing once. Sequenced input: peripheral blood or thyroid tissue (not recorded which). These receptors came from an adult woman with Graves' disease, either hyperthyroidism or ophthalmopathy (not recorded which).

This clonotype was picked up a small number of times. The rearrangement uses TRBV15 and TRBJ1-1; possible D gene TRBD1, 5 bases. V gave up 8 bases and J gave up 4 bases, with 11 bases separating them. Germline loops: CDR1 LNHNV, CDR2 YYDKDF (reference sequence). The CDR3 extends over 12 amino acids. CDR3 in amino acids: CATGGRSTEAFF. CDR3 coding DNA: TGTGCCACCGGGGGACGAAGCACTGAAGCTTTCTTT.

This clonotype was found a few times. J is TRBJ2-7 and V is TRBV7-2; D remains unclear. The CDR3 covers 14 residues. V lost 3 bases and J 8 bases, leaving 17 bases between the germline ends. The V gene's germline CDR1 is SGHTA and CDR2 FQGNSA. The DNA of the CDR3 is TGTGCCAGCAGCTTGGAAGAAAGTGTCGGCCAGCAGTACTTC. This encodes CASSLEESVGQQYF.

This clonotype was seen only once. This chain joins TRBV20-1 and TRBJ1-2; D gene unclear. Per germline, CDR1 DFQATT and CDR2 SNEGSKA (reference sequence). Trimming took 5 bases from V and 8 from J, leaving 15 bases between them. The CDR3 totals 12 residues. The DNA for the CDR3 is TGCAGTGCTTATACCCGGGAGCGAGGCTACACCTTC. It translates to CSAYTRERGYTF.